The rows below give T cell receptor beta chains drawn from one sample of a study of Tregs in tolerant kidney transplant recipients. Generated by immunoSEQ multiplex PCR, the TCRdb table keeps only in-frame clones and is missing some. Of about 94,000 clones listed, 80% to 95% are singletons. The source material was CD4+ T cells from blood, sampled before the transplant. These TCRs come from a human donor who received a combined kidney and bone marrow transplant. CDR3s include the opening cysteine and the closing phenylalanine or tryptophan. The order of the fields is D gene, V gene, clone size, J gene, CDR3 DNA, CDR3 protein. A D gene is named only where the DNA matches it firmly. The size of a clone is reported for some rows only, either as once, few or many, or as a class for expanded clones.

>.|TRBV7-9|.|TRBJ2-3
TGTGCCAGCAGCTTGGGGGCGCAAGATACGCAGTATTTT
CASSLGAQDTQYF
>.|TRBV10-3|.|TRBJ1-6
TGTGCCATCAGTGGGTTTCTCCAGGGGTCACCCCTCCACTTT
CAISGFLQGSPLHF
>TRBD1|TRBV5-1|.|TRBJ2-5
TGCGCCAGCAGCTTGGGACAGGGCGTAAAGACCCAGTACTTC
CASSLGQGVKTQYF
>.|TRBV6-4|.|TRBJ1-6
TGTGCCAGCAGACTCCAGGGTTCCTATAATTCACCCCTCCACTTT
CASRLQGSYNSPLHF
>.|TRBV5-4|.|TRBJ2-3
TGTGCCGGCAGCTTGGGCAGGTTTTTTCAAGTGGATACGCAGTATTTT
CAGSLGRFFQVDTQYF
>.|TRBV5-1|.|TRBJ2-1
TGCGCCAGCAGCTTGGCCCGAGGTTTGGAGCAGTTCTTC
CASSLARGLEQFF
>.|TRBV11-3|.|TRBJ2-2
TGTGCCAGCAGCTCGGGACTGTCCACCGGGGAGCTGTTTTTT
CASSSGLSTGELFF
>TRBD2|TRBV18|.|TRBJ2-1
TGTGCCAGCTCACCAGGGGGAGGACTAGCCAATGAGCAGTTCTTC
CASSPGGGLANEQFF
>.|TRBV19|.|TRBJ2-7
TGTGCCAGTAGTATAGGTCTTCCAGACTCTTCCTACGAGCAGTACTTC
CASSIGLPDSSYEQYF
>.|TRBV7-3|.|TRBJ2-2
TGTGCCAGCAGCGCTAGACCCGGGGAGCTGTTTTTT
CASSARPGELFF
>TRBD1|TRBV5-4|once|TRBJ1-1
TGTGCCAGCAGGCCGCAGGGGGCGAACACTGAAGCTTTCTTT
CASRPQGANTEAFF
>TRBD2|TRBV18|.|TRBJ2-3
TGTGCCAGCTCACCAGGGACTAGCGGCCTCGGTACGCAGTATTTT
CASSPGTSGLGTQYF
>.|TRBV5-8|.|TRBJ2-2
TGTGCCAGCAGGTTGGAAACCCGCGCGGGGAACACCGGGGAGCTGTTTTTT
CASRLETRAGNTGELFF
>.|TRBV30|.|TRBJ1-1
TGTGCCTGGACTGGGACACGTTACACTGAAGCTTTCTTT
CAWTGTRYTEAFF
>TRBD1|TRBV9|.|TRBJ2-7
TGTGCCAGCAGCGTAGGGGACAGGGGGTACGAGCAGTACTTC
CASSVGDRGYEQYF
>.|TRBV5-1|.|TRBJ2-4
TGCGCCAGCAGCTTGGCCCAGGGCAAAAACATTCAGTACTTC
CASSLAQGKNIQYF
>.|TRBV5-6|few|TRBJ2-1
TGTGCCAGCAGGAGCTCCTACAATGAGCAGTTCTTC
CASRSSYNEQFF
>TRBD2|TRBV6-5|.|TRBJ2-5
TGTGCCAGCTCGACTAGCGGCGGGACAGAGACCCAGTACTTC
CASSTSGGTETQYF
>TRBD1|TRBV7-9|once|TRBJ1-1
TGTGCCAGCAGCCGATCCGGGACAGGGTGGGGAAACACTGAAGCTTTCTTT
CASSRSGTGWGNTEAFF
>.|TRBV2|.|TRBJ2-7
TGTGCCAGCAGTGTGGACATGGCTACCTACGAGCAGTACTTC
CASSVDMATYEQYF
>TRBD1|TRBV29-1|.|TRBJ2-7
TGCAGCGTTGTGCGGACAGGGGGTGACGAGCAGTACTTC
CSVVRTGGDEQYF
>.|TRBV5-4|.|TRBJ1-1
TGTGCCAGCAGCCTACAGGGTGTCACTGAAGCTTTCTTT
CASSLQGVTEAFF
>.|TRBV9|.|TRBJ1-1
TGTGCCAGCAGCGTACTATCCACAGATACTGAAGCTTTCTTT
CASSVLSTDTEAFF
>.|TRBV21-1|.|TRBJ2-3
TGTGCCAGCAGCACACTGGGACTAGTAAACCTCCAGGGGGACACAGATACGCAGTATTTT
CASSTLGLVNLQGDTDTQYF
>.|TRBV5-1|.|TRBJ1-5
TGCGCCAGCAGCTTGTCGGGCAATCAGCCCCAGCATTTT
CASSLSGNQPQHF
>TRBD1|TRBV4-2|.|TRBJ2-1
TGTGCCAGCAGCCAAGATTTGCAGGGGGTCTACAATGAGCAGTTCTTC
CASSQDLQGVYNEQFF
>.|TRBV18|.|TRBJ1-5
TGTGCCAGCTCACCAGAGGGGGATCAGCCCCAGCATTTT
CASSPEGDQPQHF
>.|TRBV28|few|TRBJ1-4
TGTGCCAGCAGTTCTACAGGTCCGGGAAAACTGTTTTTT
CASSSTGPGKLFF
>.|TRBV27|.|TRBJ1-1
TGTGCCAGCAGTTTATCGGCAGGGAACACTGAAGCTTTCTTT
CASSLSAGNTEAFF
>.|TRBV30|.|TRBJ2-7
TGTGCCTGGGCCGATCAGGGTACCGAGCAGTACTTC
CAWADQGTEQYF
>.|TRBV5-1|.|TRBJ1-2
TGCGCCAGCAGCCCACAGGGAAGCTATGGCTACACCTTC
CASSPQGSYGYTF
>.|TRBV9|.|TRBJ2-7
TGTGCCAGCAGCGTAGGGCAGGTGACCTACGAGCAGTACTTC
CASSVGQVTYEQYF
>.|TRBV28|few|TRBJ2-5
TGTGCCAGCGGCGCGAGCGCTCAAGAGACCCAGTACTTC
CASGASAQETQYF
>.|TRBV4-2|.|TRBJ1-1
TGTGCCAGCAGCCATACAAGGAACACTGAAGCTTTCTTT
CASSHTRNTEAFF
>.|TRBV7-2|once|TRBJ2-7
TGTGCCAGCAGCCTCGGGTTCGGTTCCGGCGAGCAGTACTTC
CASSLGFGSGEQYF
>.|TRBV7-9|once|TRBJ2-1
TGTGCCAGCAGCTTAATAACGGGAGCTTTCAATGAGCAGTTCTTC
CASSLITGAFNEQFF
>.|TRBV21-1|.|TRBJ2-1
TGTGCCAGCAGCAAAGCTAGATTGAGTAGGGAACCGGGACACGGGTATAATGAGCAGTTCTTC
CASSKARLSREPGHGYNEQFF
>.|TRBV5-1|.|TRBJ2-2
TGCGCCAGCAGCCTTGGGGGGGCGCGGACCGGGGAGCTGTTTTTT
CASSLGGARTGELFF
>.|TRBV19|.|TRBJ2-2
TGTGCCAGTAGCTCAGGGGAGGGTTTAACCGGGGAGCTGTTTTTT
CASSSGEGLTGELFF
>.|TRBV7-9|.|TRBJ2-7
TGTGCCAGCAGCTACAGGGTTTCCGAGCAGTACTTC
CASSYRVSEQYF
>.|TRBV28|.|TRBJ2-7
TGTGCCAGCAGTTTACGGGGGGCAAAGAACGAGCAGTACTTC
CASSLRGAKNEQYF
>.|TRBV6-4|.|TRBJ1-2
TGTGCCAGCAGTGCGGGCTATGGCTACACCTTC
CASSAGYGYTF
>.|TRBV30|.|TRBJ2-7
TGTGCCTGGAGTGTACTGCACGAGCAGTACTTC
CAWSVLHEQYF
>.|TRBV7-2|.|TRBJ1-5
TGTGCCAGCAGCCCCGGGCGGGGGCATAGAGGTCAGCCCCAGCATTTT
CASSPGRGHRGQPQHF
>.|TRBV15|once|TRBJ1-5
TGTGCCACCAGCAGAGACAAGGCACGGAGGCCCCAGCATTTT
CATSRDKARRPQHF
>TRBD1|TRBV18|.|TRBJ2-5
TGTGCCAGCTCGGGACAGGGGGCCTACCAGACCCAGTACTTC
CASSGQGAYQTQYF
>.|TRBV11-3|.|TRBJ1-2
TGTGCCAGCAGCTTAGGCCGGAACTATGGCTACACCTTC
CASSLGRNYGYTF
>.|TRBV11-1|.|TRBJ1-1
TGTGCCAGCAGCAAGATGAGGGAATATACTGAAGCTTTCTTT
CASSKMREYTEAFF
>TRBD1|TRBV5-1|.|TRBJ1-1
TGCGCCAGCAGCTTCGGACAGGCTGAAGCTTTCTTT
CASSFGQAEAFF
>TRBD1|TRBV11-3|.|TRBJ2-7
TGTGCCAGCAGCTTAGATAGGATCGGACAGGGATACGAGCAGTACTTC
CASSLDRIGQGYEQYF
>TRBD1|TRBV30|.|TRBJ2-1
TGTGCCTGGAGTGTACTCAGGGGGAATGAGCAGTTCTTC
CAWSVLRGNEQFF
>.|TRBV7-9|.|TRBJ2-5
TGTGCCAGCAGCTTTGACCGGGTCCGAGAGACCCAGTACTTC
CASSFDRVRETQYF
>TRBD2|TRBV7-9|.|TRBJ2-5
TGTGCCAGCAGCTCCTTTGAGCGGGATCTGAAGAGAACCCAGTACTTC
CASSSFERDLKRTQYF